This T cell receptor beta chain was identified during a study of somatic mutations in cytotoxic T cells in rheumatoid arthritis. Details on this clone: What it binds is unknown.

The germline V gene encodes CDR1 MDHEN and CDR2 SYDVKM. The CDR3 length is 14 residues. Deletions cut 8 bases from V and 1 base from J, with 14 bases between. Study outcomes and limitations: Levels of CD8+ T-cell clonality in rheumatoid arthritis patients were statistically indistinguishable from those seen in age-matched healthy controls, with no significant difference. The authors did not adjust the slight TRBV07 underrepresentation in rheumatoid arthritis patients for multiple comparisons.

The assay was immunoSEQ multiplex PCR, and TCRdb's table has in-frame clones only and misses some. Here the sample spans about 18,000 clones, over 75% being singletons. The TCR comes from an adult with rheumatoid arthritis. Material for sequencing was CD8+ T cells sorted from blood. The V and J genes are TRBV28 and TRBJ2-5; tentative D call: TRBD2 (5 bases). In DNA, the CDR3 is TGTGCCAGCGGTCGTGGAGCGGTCCAAGAGACCCAGTACTTC. Protein product: CASGRGAVQETQYF.